This TCR beta chain was captured by sequencing in a study of T cell repertoires in cytomegalovirus infection. In the study overall: It was recently identified HLA-C-restricted and well-studied HLA-B-restricted CMV epitopes that the study used. Indications of both CMV infection and matching HLA type were provided by public TCR beta signatures.

One entry per CDR3 protein, called by TCRdb with MiXCR from the reads. The profile covers roughly 800,000 distinct CDR3 sequences, with approximately 32% appearing a single time and approximately 14% taken by the ten largest. On this clonotype: Antigen specificity is unknown.

General study results and limits: CMV-specific TCR beta clonotypes restricted by HLA-C were the ones dominating the ex vivo response. Carriage of CMV together with the relevant HLA was identifiable through cumulative public TCR beta family frequency.

This CDR3 region has 15 residues. Deletions cut 8 bases from V and 2 bases from J, with 17 bases between. Germline lookup yields CDR1 MNHNS and CDR2 SASEGT. The TCR originated in a human donor in good health (CMV status not recorded). Some clones in this sample may be carry-over from other donors' samples. Sequencing was performed on cultured CD8+ T cells from PBMCs, taken from culture after CMV antigen stimulation. The chain links TRBV6-1 to TRBJ2-3, with D tentatively TRBD1 (6 bases). The CDR3 protein is CASGAGALYTDTQYF. CDR3 in DNA: TGTGCCAGCGGGGCAGGGGCCCTCTACACAGATACGCAGTATTTT.